The subject of this entry is one T cell receptor (beta chain). Its antigen remains unidentified. Alongside a J-beta primer mix, a sample-barcoded 5' primer served in a second PCR lasting about 7 to 12 cycles. The authors tagged each cDNA molecule using a template-switch adaptor with 12 random nucleotides. Each CDR3 protein gets one entry after TCRdb re-called the 5' RACE reads with MiXCR. The sample consists of around 900,000 distinct CDR3 sequences, more than 25% of them appearing once. These data belong to a study of blood T cells in healthy people across ages. For the study at large: Per two T cells, about one barcoded beta molecule was captured through template switching.

Overall study findings and caveats: Roughly linearly, TCR beta diversity per million T cells fell as age increased. It was found that TCR beta diversity correlated strongly with the percentage of naive T cells.

V lost 2 bases to trimming and J lost 4 bases; unmatched junction nucleotides: 5. The CDR3 is 15 amino acids. Per the germline V gene, CDR1 is MNHEY and CDR2 is SVGAGI. This chain links TRBV6-5 with TRBJ2-5; TRBD1 aligns across 9 bases. Source material: blood. This TCR came from a woman aged 80 or over in good health. The CDR3 is CASSYDRGSLETQYF. In nucleotides, the CDR3 is TGTGCCAGCAGTTACGACAGGGGGAGCCTAGAGACCCAGTACTTC.